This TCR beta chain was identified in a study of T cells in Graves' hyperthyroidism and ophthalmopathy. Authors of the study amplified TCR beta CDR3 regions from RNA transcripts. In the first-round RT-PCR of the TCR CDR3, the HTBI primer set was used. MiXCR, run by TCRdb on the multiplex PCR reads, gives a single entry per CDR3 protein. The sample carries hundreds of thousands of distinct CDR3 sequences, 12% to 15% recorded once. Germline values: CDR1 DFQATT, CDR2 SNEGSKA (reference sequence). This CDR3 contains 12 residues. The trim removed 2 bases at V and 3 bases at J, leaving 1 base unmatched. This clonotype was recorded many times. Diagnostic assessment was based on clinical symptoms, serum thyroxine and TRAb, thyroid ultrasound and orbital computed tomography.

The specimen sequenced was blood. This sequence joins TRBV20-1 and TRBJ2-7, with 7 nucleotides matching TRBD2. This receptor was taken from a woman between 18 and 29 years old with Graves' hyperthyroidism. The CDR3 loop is CSARTGGYEQYF. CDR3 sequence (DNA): TGCAGTGCTAGAACGGGGGGCTACGAGCAGTACTTC.